A selection of T cell receptor beta chains follows, all from one sample in a study of T-cell memory formation after mild COVID-19. TCRdb independently ran MiXCR on the 5' RACE reads; one entry per CDR3 protein. The sample lists just under 550,000 distinct CDR3 sequences; around 21% were seen once. The specimen sequenced was PBMCs or a T cell subset sorted from them (not recorded which). The receptors stem from an adult woman who had mild COVID-19 (a few samples of this study predate the infection). Cell type and time point are not known. Both conserved end residues are part of each CDR3. D genes are given only for firm matches. Size is stated for part of the rows, as once, few or many counts, or as a class when the clone is expanded.

.	TRBV9	TRBJ1-1	many	17	CASTTLGEAWGSTEAFF	TGTGCCAGCACCACATTGGGGGAGGCCTGGGGTAGTACTGAAGCTTTCTTT
.	TRBV19	TRBJ2-1	.	15	CASSSGWGALNEQFF	TGTGCCAGTAGTAGCGGGTGGGGGGCATTGAATGAGCAGTTCTTC
.	TRBV25-1	TRBJ1-2	few	14	CASSEGGSNYGYTF	TGTGCCAGCAGTGAAGGTGGGAGTAACTATGGCTACACCTTC
.	TRBV10-3	TRBJ2-2	.	14	CAISDFGVSGELFF	TGTGCCATCAGTGACTTCGGGGTCTCCGGGGAGCTGTTTTTT
.	TRBV11-3	TRBJ2-4	.	16	CASSLSQGLAKNIQYF	TGTGCCAGCAGCTTAAGCCAGGGTCTAGCCAAAAACATTCAGTACTTC
TRBD1	TRBV7-6	TRBJ2-1	few	19	CASGLPEGHRGPANNEQFF	TGTGCCAGCGGCCTTCCCGAGGGTCACAGGGGCCCCGCCAACAATGAGCAGTTCTTC
.	TRBV4-2	TRBJ2-5	.	14	CASSQEVGLETQYF	TGTGCCAGCAGCCAAGAGGTGGGGTTGGAGACCCAGTACTTC
TRBD1	TRBV7-3	TRBJ1-1	few	14	CASSLSGGGDEAFF	TGTGCCAGCAGCTTATCAGGGGGAGGCGATGAAGCTTTCTTT
TRBD1	TRBV24-1	TRBJ2-7	.	16	CATSDRGTGRSYEQYF	TGTGCCACCAGTGATCGAGGGACAGGGCGTTCCTACGAGCAGTACTTC
TRBD2	TRBV11-2	TRBJ2-1	few	19	CASSLVPSGVIISYNEQFF	TGTGCCAGCAGCTTAGTGCCTAGCGGGGTAATAATCTCCTACAATGAGCAGTTCTTC
TRBD1	TRBV13	TRBJ1-6	.	17	CASSSTGFFADGSPLHF	TGTGCCAGCAGTTCGACAGGGTTTTTCGCCGATGGTTCACCCCTCCACTTT
.	TRBV2	TRBJ1-1	.	14	CASSEEKMNTEAFF	TGTGCCAGCAGTGAAGAGAAAATGAACACTGAAGCTTTCTTT
.	TRBV20-1	TRBJ2-5	.	14	CSARKQGRGETQYF	TGCAGTGCTAGGAAACAGGGTAGAGGAGAGACCCAGTACTTC
TRBD2	TRBV12-3/TRBV12-4	TRBJ2-1	few	14	CASRSSGSYNEQFF	TGTGCCAGCAGATCTAGCGGATCATACAATGAGCAGTTCTTC
.	TRBV5-1	TRBJ1-4	.	12	CASSSDNEKLFF	TGCGCCAGCAGCTCGGACAATGAAAAACTGTTTTTT
TRBD1	TRBV6-5	TRBJ2-3	.	13	CASRDRSTDTQYF	TGTGCCAGCAGGGACAGGAGCACAGATACGCAGTATTTT
.	TRBV5-1	TRBJ2-1	few	11	CASSSQSRQFF	TGCGCCAGCAGCTCCCAATCTAGGCAGTTCTTC
.	TRBV24-1	TRBJ1-5	.	13	CATSASTNQPQHF	TGTGCCACCAGTGCCAGTACCAATCAGCCCCAGCATTTT
TRBD1	TRBV4-3	TRBJ2-3	.	16	CASSQDPGQGTDTQYF	TGCGCCAGCAGCCAAGACCCGGGACAGGGCACAGATACGCAGTATTTT
TRBD2	TRBV7-2	TRBJ2-7	.	16	CASSPRGSGGIYEQYF	TGTGCCAGCAGCCCTAGGGGTAGCGGGGGGATCTACGAGCAGTACTTC
TRBD2	TRBV7-3	TRBJ2-5	.	15	CASSSHPGGGETQYF	TGTGCCAGCAGCTCCCACCCGGGGGGAGGAGAGACCCAGTACTTC
.	TRBV9	TRBJ1-4	.	14	CASSVGPTNEKLFF	TGTGCCAGCAGCGTGGGACCTACTAATGAAAAACTGTTTTTT
.	TRBV20-1	TRBJ1-6	.	18	CSARDARALSSYNSPLHF	TGCAGTGCTAGAGACGCCAGGGCTTTAAGCTCCTATAATTCACCCCTCCACTTT
.	TRBV19	TRBJ1-5	.	16	CASSIFGGFSNQPQHF	TGTGCCAGTAGTATCTTCGGGGGATTTAGCAATCAGCCCCAGCATTTT
.	TRBV6-6	TRBJ1-4	.	14	CASRPPGHGEKLFF	TGTGCCAGCAGGCCCCCGGGGCACGGTGAAAAACTGTTTTTT
TRBD2	TRBV7-6	TRBJ2-7	.	17	CASSLGSRGTNSYEQYF	TGTGCCAGCAGCTTAGGGTCTCGAGGGACTAACTCCTACGAGCAGTACTTC
TRBD2	TRBV15	TRBJ2-3	many	14	CATAVAGGPGTKYF	TGTGCCACCGCGGTAGCGGGAGGCCCCGGAACAAAGTATTTT
TRBD1	TRBV6-5	TRBJ1-1	few	16	CASSFDRGPMNTEAFF	TGTGCCAGCAGTTTTGACAGGGGGCCGATGAACACTGAAGCTTTCTTT
TRBD1	TRBV18	TRBJ2-7	few	14	CASSPIRQGDEQYF	TGTGCCAGCTCACCGATACGACAGGGCGACGAGCAGTACTTC
.	TRBV18	TRBJ1-5	few	16	CASSSGPPSGNQPQHF	TGTGCCAGCTCCTCCGGGCCTCCAAGCGGCAATCAGCCCCAGCATTTT
.	TRBV19	TRBJ1-1	.	14	CASSHQGMNTEAFF	TGTGCCAGTAGCCACCAGGGGATGAACACTGAAGCTTTCTTT
.	TRBV12-3/TRBV12-4	TRBJ2-1	.	15	CASSTPLGHYNEQFF	TGTGCCAGCAGTACCCCTTTGGGGCACTACAATGAGCAGTTCTTC
.	TRBV7-9	TRBJ1-2	.	14	CASSLAGRFIGYTF	TGTGCCAGCAGCTTAGCAGGGCGTTTTATTGGCTACACCTTC
.	TRBV6-1	TRBJ1-1	many	11	CASRGNTEAFF	TGTGCCAGCCGGGGGAACACTGAAGCTTTCTTT
.	TRBV3-1	TRBJ2-3	.	16	CASSSAGTPLLDTQYF	TGTGCCAGCAGCTCGGCCGGGACCCCATTGTTGGATACGCAGTATTTT
.	TRBV7-8	TRBJ2-1	many	14	CASSPSPSYNEQFF	TGTGCCAGCAGCCCGAGTCCCTCCTACAATGAGCAGTTCTTC
.	TRBV27	TRBJ1-2	.	12	CASRRLGYGYTF	TGTGCCAGCAGAAGACTGGGCTATGGCTACACCTTC
.	TRBV7-2	TRBJ2-3	few	16	CASSLGLATPIHTQYF	TGTGCCAGCAGCTTAGGCTTGGCCACCCCCATCCATACGCAGTATTTT
.	TRBV5-5	TRBJ2-5	.	14	CASSLVVGSETQYF	TGTGCCAGCAGCTTGGTTGTGGGATCAGAGACCCAGTACTTC
.	TRBV6-5	TRBJ1-2	.	13	CASSFKTGYGYTF	TGTGCCAGCAGCTTCAAGACAGGCTATGGCTACACCTTC
TRBD1	TRBV12-3/TRBV12-4	TRBJ1-2	few	13	CASSSSGTGRYTF	TGTGCCAGCAGTTCGTCCGGGACAGGGAGGTACACCTTC
.	TRBV9	TRBJ2-7	.	13	CASSTSGWGEQYF	TGTGCCAGCAGCACCAGCGGGTGGGGCGAGCAGTACTTC
.	TRBV7-2	TRBJ2-7	few	16	CASSVGTSQLSYEQYF	TGTGCCAGCAGCGTCGGGACTTCCCAGCTCTCCTACGAGCAGTACTTC
TRBD1	TRBV6-2/TRBV6-3	TRBJ2-7	.	14	CASRDRISSYEQYF	TGTGCCAGCCGGGACAGGATCAGCTCCTACGAGCAGTACTTC
.	TRBV7-2	TRBJ2-1	few	14	CASSLVPFLDEQFF	TGTGCCAGCAGCTTAGTACCATTCCTGGATGAGCAGTTCTTC
.	TRBV7-6	TRBJ2-7	.	15	CASSLADRPFGEQYF	TGTGCCAGCAGCTTAGCTGACAGGCCCTTTGGAGAGCAGTACTTC
.	TRBV10-3	TRBJ1-1	few	15	CAISGQGKGHGEAFF	TGTGCCATCAGTGGGCAGGGGAAGGGTCATGGAGAAGCTTTCTTT
TRBD1	TRBV20-1	TRBJ1-4	.	14	CSARTQGVNEKLFF	TGCAGTGCTAGAACACAGGGGGTCAATGAAAAACTGTTTTTT
TRBD2	TRBV10-2	TRBJ2-3	few	15	CASKEIAGPTDTQYF	TGCGCCAGCAAAGAAATAGCGGGGCCCACAGATACGCAGTATTTT
.	TRBV4-1	TRBJ2-1	few	17	CASSRKLRTVPYNEQFF	TGCGCCAGCAGCCGAAAGTTGAGGACAGTCCCCTACAATGAGCAGTTCTTC